Shown below are 11 T cell receptor beta chains from a single sample sequenced in a study of blood T cells in healthy people across ages. A second PCR of about 7 to 11 cycles used a sample-barcoded 5' primer and a J-beta primer mix. TCRdb called the 5' RACE reads again in MiXCR, with one record for every CDR3 protein. The top ten clones hold 15% to 20% of a sample with more than 800,000 distinct CDR3 sequences, around 45% of them seen once. The material sequenced was blood. The receptors stem from an older woman in good health.

Regarding this clonotype: Given a much more abundant clone one base away, this may be a read error. This sequence joins TRBV6-5 and TRBJ2-7, with 9 bases aligning to TRBD1. This CDR3 spans 16 amino acids. The germline gives CDR1 MNHEY, CDR2 SVGAGI. The CDR3 bases are TGTCCCAGCAGTCCCGGGACAGGGAAGTTTTCCTACGAGCAGTACTTC. The encoded protein is CPSSPGTGKFSYEQYF.

The chain joins TRBV6-1 to TRBJ2-7, with 11 bases aligning to TRBD1. V dropped 4 bases and J dropped 3; count of bases not matched to a gene: 8. Looked up from germline, CDR1 is MNHNS and CDR2 is SASEGT. This CDR3 has 16 residues. CDR3 residues: CASSARGQGALYEQYF. The CDR3 DNA is TGTGCCAGCAGTGCACGAGGACAGGGGGCTCTCTACGAGCAGTACTTC.

Here the CDR3 DNA reads TGCAGTGGTAAAAGACTAGCGGGTTACAATGAGCAGTTCTTC. Translating it yields CSGKRLAGYNEQFF. The V gene is TRBV20-1, the J gene TRBJ2-1; TRBD2 matches 10 bases. V shed 7 bases, J shed 4 bases, and the junction held 7 bases outside the gene matches. The germline CDR1 and CDR2 sequences are DFQATT and SNEGSKA (reference sequence). This CDR3 has 14 residues.

This chain links TRBV18 with TRBJ2-5; the D gene is possibly TRBD2 (6 bases). The CDR3 loop spans 13 amino acids. Trimming pared 3 bases from V and 11 bases from J, leaving 16 bases between. Germline V lookup: CDR1 KGHSH, CDR2 LQKENI. CDR3 nucleotides: TGTGCCAGCTCACCTCCGGGACTCCATGAGCAGTACTTC. Protein: CASSPPGLHEQYF. The entire variable domain, with the rest obtained from reference TRBV18 and TRBJ2-5, is as follows: NAGVMQNPRHLVRRRGQEARLRCSPMKGHSHVYWYRQLPEEGLKFMVYLQKENIIDESGMPKERFSAEFPKEGPSILRIQQVVRGDSAAYFCASSPPGLHEQYFGPGTRLLVL.

The table lists this clonotype with a few counts. This chain links TRBV6-5 with TRBJ1-2, with D unclear. V lost 7 bases and J lost 2, with 14 bases in between. The CDR3 contains 14 residues. Looked up from germline, CDR1 is MNHEY and CDR2 is SVGAGI. DNA for the CDR3: TGTGCCAGCACTTCGAGTGGACGGAACTATGGCTACACCTTC. Its protein product is CASTSSGRNYGYTF.

The table lists this clonotype with a few counts. The rearrangement uses TRBV20-1 and TRBJ2-5; D assignment may be TRBD1 or TRBD2 (6 bases each). Near its end, the DNA agrees better with TRBJ2-7, so the J call may be wrong. This CDR3 comprises 14 residues. The germline V gene encodes CDR1 DFQATT and CDR2 SNEGSKA (reference sequence). In DNA form, the CDR3 reads TGCAGTGCTACACGACCCCAGGGGACTTACGAGCAGTACTTC. Its translation is CSATRPQGTYEQYF.

This chain links TRBV29-1 with TRBJ2-3; TRBD1 agrees at 7 bases. This CDR3 region has 14 residues. With 3 bases clipped from V and 1 base from J, the junction kept 4 bases outside the gene matches. The germline V gene has CDR1 SQVTM and CDR2 ANQGSEA. The CDR3 reads CSVEGTDGTDTQYF. The CDR3 nucleotides are TGCAGCGTTGAGGGGACAGACGGCACAGATACGCAGTATTTT.

This chain uses TRBV2 with TRBJ1-5; D not certain. V was trimmed by 7 bases and J by 2 bases, leaving 12 bases between them. Germline-derived CDR1 and CDR2 are SNHLY and FYNNEI. This CDR3 has 14 residues. The CDR3 protein is CASKYEWGNQPQHF. CDR3 in DNA: TGTGCCAGCAAGTACGAGTGGGGCAATCAGCCCCAGCATTTT.

The rearrangement joins TRBV4-1 to TRBJ2-7; weak D call: TRBD1 (6 bases). The CDR3 consists of 14 residues. The V gene lost 3 bases and the J gene lost 2 bases, with 11 bases spanning the gap. CDR1 is MGHRA, CDR2 YSYEKL, per germline. CDR3 protein: CASSQVGDTYEQYF. In DNA, the CDR3 is TGCGCCAGCAGCCAGGTGGGGGACACCTACGAGCAGTACTTC.

This clonotype was detected ten times or more. The genes are TRBV27 and TRBJ1-1; no definite D call. Germline assignment: CDR1 MNHEY and CDR2 SMNVEV (reference sequence). Trimming left V 8 bases short and J 7 bases short, with 11 bases between. CDR3 length equals 11 residues. The CDR3 spells CASGMGCEAFF. The CDR3 DNA reads as TGTGCCAGCGGGATGGGATGTGAAGCTTTCTTT.

The J gene is TRBJ1-1, the V gene TRBV7-2; D is possibly TRBD1 (6 bases). Trimming cost V 1 base and J 4 bases, with 16 bases left between them. Germline V CDR1 and CDR2: SGHTA, FQGNSA. CDR3 length: 16 residues. CDR3 bases: TGTGCCAGCAGCTTAGGAGTCAGGGGATCCACCACTGAAGCTTTCTTT. Protein: CASSLGVRGSTTEAFF. Full variable domain (rest looked up from reference TRBV7-2 and TRBJ1-1): GAGVSQSPSNKVTEKGKDVELRCDPISGHTALYWYRQSLGQGLEFLIYFQGNSAPDKSGLPSDRFSAERTGGSVSTLTIQRTQQEDSAVYLCASSLGVRGSTTEAFFGQGTRLTVV.